This is a list of T cell receptor beta chains from one sample in a study of cytomegalovirus exposure and HLA in healthy donors. Sequenced by immunoSEQ multiplex PCR; TCRdb stores in-frame clones only, minus some. The sample holds approximately 160,000 clones, approximately 84% seen once. The material sequenced was PBMCs. These receptors came from a woman between 40 and 50 years old in good health and CMV-seropositive. Both conserved end residues are part of each CDR3. Each record gives: CDR3 DNA, CDR3 protein, J gene, D gene, V gene, clone size. D genes are given only for firm matches. Expanded clones are given a class, and other clones once, few, many or no size at all.

CDR3 DNA: TGTGCCAGCAGCCCACCACGCGCGTTCGCGAACACCGGGGAGCTGTTTTTT
CDR3 protein: CASSPPRAFANTGELFF
J gene: TRBJ2-2
D gene: -
V gene: TRBV5-6
clone size: -

CDR3 DNA: TGTGCCAGCAAAGGTAGCGGGGCATTGACAGATACGCAGTATTTT
CDR3 protein: CASKGSGALTDTQYF
J gene: TRBJ2-3
D gene: TRBD2
V gene: TRBV6-5
clone size: -

CDR3 DNA: TGTGCCAGCAGTGGGGACAGGGGAGGGACGGCTAATGAAAAACTGTTTTTT
CDR3 protein: CASSGDRGGTANEKLFF
J gene: TRBJ1-4
D gene: TRBD1
V gene: TRBV28
clone size: -

CDR3 DNA: TGCAGCGCCACCCCAGGGCGAGCAAACACCGGGGAGCTGTTTTTT
CDR3 protein: CSATPGRANTGELFF
J gene: TRBJ2-2
D gene: -
V gene: TRBV29-1
clone size: few

CDR3 DNA: TGTGCCTGGAGTTGGGGACAGGGGAGAGACGAGCAGTACTTC
CDR3 protein: CAWSWGQGRDEQYF
J gene: TRBJ2-7
D gene: TRBD1
V gene: TRBV30
clone size: -

CDR3 DNA: TGTGCCAGCAGTGAATTTCGTCTCTACGAGCAGTACTTC
CDR3 protein: CASSEFRLYEQYF
J gene: TRBJ2-7
D gene: -
V gene: TRBV2
clone size: -

CDR3 DNA: TGTGCCAGCAGTCCCCAGTTCGATTACGAGCAGTACTTC
CDR3 protein: CASSPQFDYEQYF
J gene: TRBJ2-7
D gene: -
V gene: TRBV5-6
clone size: -

CDR3 DNA: TGTGCCAGCAGCCCCTTCGGGGCGGGGGGACCCGCGAACACCGGGGAGCTGTTTTTT
CDR3 protein: CASSPFGAGGPANTGELFF
J gene: TRBJ2-2
D gene: TRBD2
V gene: TRBV7-2
clone size: -

CDR3 DNA: TGTGCCAGCAGTCCCAGGCGGGGGTTCGGTGGCTACACCTTC
CDR3 protein: CASSPRRGFGGYTF
J gene: TRBJ1-2
D gene: -
V gene: TRBV6-5
clone size: few

CDR3 DNA: TGTGCCAGTAGTATTGTCGGGGGTGAAAAACTGTTTTTT
CDR3 protein: CASSIVGGEKLFF
J gene: TRBJ1-4
D gene: -
V gene: TRBV19
clone size: once

CDR3 DNA: TGTGCCAGCAGCTCCCCCGGGACACGCGTCTACGAGCAGTACTTC
CDR3 protein: CASSSPGTRVYEQYF
J gene: TRBJ2-7
D gene: -
V gene: TRBV7-6
clone size: -

CDR3 DNA: TGTGCCAGCAGCTTAATGACCCCGGGGAAGCCCTACGAGCAGTACTTC
CDR3 protein: CASSLMTPGKPYEQYF
J gene: TRBJ2-7
D gene: -
V gene: TRBV11-3
clone size: -

CDR3 DNA: TGTGCCAGCAGCCGGACTAGCGGGGATAGCACAGATACGCAGTATTTT
CDR3 protein: CASSRTSGDSTDTQYF
J gene: TRBJ2-3
D gene: TRBD2
V gene: TRBV7-8
clone size: once

CDR3 DNA: TGTGCCAGCAGCAGTCTACGCTCTGGGGCCAACGGCCTGACTTTC
CDR3 protein: CASSSLRSGANGLTF
J gene: TRBJ2-6
D gene: -
V gene: TRBV13
clone size: -

CDR3 DNA: TGCGCCAGCAGCTTGGAGGGGTACATGAACACTGAAGCTTTCTTT
CDR3 protein: CASSLEGYMNTEAFF
J gene: TRBJ1-1
D gene: -
V gene: TRBV5-1
clone size: -

CDR3 DNA: TGCGCCAGCAGCTTGGATGGTTCCTACACAGATACGCAGTATTTT
CDR3 protein: CASSLDGSYTDTQYF
J gene: TRBJ2-3
D gene: -
V gene: TRBV5-1
clone size: -

CDR3 DNA: TGTTCCAGCAGTTTACGCGCTCGTTTGGAAGAGACCCAGTACTTC
CDR3 protein: CSSSLRARLEETQYF
J gene: TRBJ2-5
D gene: -
V gene: TRBV7-9
clone size: once

CDR3 DNA: TGTGCCAGCAGCTTATTTCAGGGAGGAGGCTACACCTTC
CDR3 protein: CASSLFQGGGYTF
J gene: TRBJ1-2
D gene: -
V gene: TRBV7-3
clone size: -

CDR3 DNA: TGCGCCAGCAAAGTTCGGGACAGCTCCTACGAGCAGTACTTC
CDR3 protein: CASKVRDSSYEQYF
J gene: TRBJ2-7
D gene: TRBD1
V gene: TRBV5-1
clone size: -

CDR3 DNA: TGTGCCAGCAGCTTGTTCGGGGTTTTATCAACTAATGAAAAACTGTTTTTT
CDR3 protein: CASSLFGVLSTNEKLFF
J gene: TRBJ1-4
D gene: -
V gene: TRBV5-6
clone size: -

CDR3 DNA: TGTGCCAGCAGTAGGGGGTCGAGGGAAAACGTCCTGACTTTC
CDR3 protein: CASSRGSRENVLTF
J gene: TRBJ2-6
D gene: -
V gene: TRBV6-6
clone size: -

CDR3 DNA: TGTGCCAGCAGCCCACACGCGGGGGGCGATCAGCCCCAGCATTTT
CDR3 protein: CASSPHAGGDQPQHF
J gene: TRBJ1-5
D gene: -
V gene: TRBV4-1
clone size: -

CDR3 DNA: TGTGCCAGCAGTGAGGGACAGGGAAATGAAGCTTTCTTT
CDR3 protein: CASSEGQGNEAFF
J gene: TRBJ1-1
D gene: TRBD1
V gene: TRBV25-1
clone size: -

CDR3 DNA: TGTGCCAGCAGCCGTGGCGGAGGGCAGGGGGATTCACCCCTCCACTTT
CDR3 protein: CASSRGGGQGDSPLHF
J gene: TRBJ1-6
D gene: TRBD1
V gene: TRBV5-4
clone size: -

CDR3 DNA: TGTGCCAGCAGTTTACTAGCGGGGGGGCCGGGGAATGAGCAGTTCTTC
CDR3 protein: CASSLLAGGPGNEQFF
J gene: TRBJ2-1
D gene: TRBD2
V gene: TRBV27
clone size: -

CDR3 DNA: TGTGCCAGCAGTGAACTGTTAGGGCGGGGGTTTCAAGAGACCCAGTACTTC
CDR3 protein: CASSELLGRGFQETQYF
J gene: TRBJ2-5
D gene: TRBD2
V gene: TRBV6-1
clone size: -

CDR3 DNA: TGTGCCAGCACCCGTAGCCCTACAGGGCCTGAAGCTTTCTTT
CDR3 protein: CASTRSPTGPEAFF
J gene: TRBJ1-1
D gene: -
V gene: TRBV9
clone size: -

CDR3 DNA: TGTGCCTGGAGTCCAGGGCCTTCCCGTTCTGAAGCTTTCTTT
CDR3 protein: CAWSPGPSRSEAFF
J gene: TRBJ1-1
D gene: -
V gene: TRBV30
clone size: few

CDR3 DNA: TGTGCCAGCAACCCGACAGGGCGCACTGAAGCTTTCTTT
CDR3 protein: CASNPTGRTEAFF
J gene: TRBJ1-1
D gene: TRBD1
V gene: TRBV6-5
clone size: -

CDR3 DNA: TGCAGCGTTGAAGCCACGGGGGGGGGCAACACTGAAGCTTTCTTT
CDR3 protein: CSVEATGGGNTEAFF
J gene: TRBJ1-1
D gene: -
V gene: TRBV29-1
clone size: -

CDR3 DNA: TGTGCCAGCAGCATGAGAGCTAACTATGGCTACACCTTC
CDR3 protein: CASSMRANYGYTF
J gene: TRBJ1-2
D gene: -
V gene: TRBV7-2
clone size: -

CDR3 DNA: TGTGCCAGCAGTTTACAGGGGCCATTCTCCTACGAGCAGTACTTC
CDR3 protein: CASSLQGPFSYEQYF
J gene: TRBJ2-7
D gene: -
V gene: TRBV27
clone size: once

CDR3 DNA: TGCGCCAGCAGTCAATCGGGCAGGGCATGCTCCTACGAGCAGTACTTC
CDR3 protein: CASSQSGRACSYEQYF
J gene: TRBJ2-7
D gene: -
V gene: TRBV23-1
clone size: -

CDR3 DNA: TGTGCCAGCTCACCACCCGGGGGAGACTCCTACGAGCAGTACTTC
CDR3 protein: CASSPPGGDSYEQYF
J gene: TRBJ2-7
D gene: -
V gene: TRBV18
clone size: -

CDR3 DNA: TGTGCCAGCAGCCCGGACAGCCTTACCAAGACCTTC
CDR3 protein: CASSPDSLTKTF
J gene: TRBJ1-2
D gene: -
V gene: TRBV5-4
clone size: -

CDR3 DNA: TGCGCCAGCACGGCGGGACAGGGCCTACCGCGGGCCAACGGCCTGACTTTC
CDR3 protein: CASTAGQGLPRANGLTF
J gene: TRBJ2-6
D gene: TRBD1
V gene: TRBV5-1
clone size: -

CDR3 DNA: TGTGCCATCAGTGAAACGGTAGAGAACACTGAAGCTTTCTTT
CDR3 protein: CAISETVENTEAFF
J gene: TRBJ1-1
D gene: -
V gene: TRBV10-3
clone size: -

CDR3 DNA: TGCGCCAGCACAGGGCGGGACAGGCCGTTCTTC
CDR3 protein: CASTGRDRPFF
J gene: TRBJ2-1
D gene: TRBD1
V gene: TRBV10-2
clone size: -

CDR3 DNA: TGTGCCAGCAGCTTAAGGACTAGCGGGGGGACAGATACGCAGTATTTT
CDR3 protein: CASSLRTSGGTDTQYF
J gene: TRBJ2-3
D gene: TRBD2
V gene: TRBV7-8
clone size: -

CDR3 DNA: TGCGCCAGCAACTCCGCGGGGGGGCCCACAGATACGCAGTATTTT
CDR3 protein: CASNSAGGPTDTQYF
J gene: TRBJ2-3
D gene: TRBD2
V gene: TRBV5-1
clone size: -

CDR3 DNA: TGCAGCGTAGACAGAGAAGGCACCATATATTTT
CDR3 protein: CSVDREGTIYF
J gene: TRBJ1-3
D gene: -
V gene: TRBV29-1
clone size: -

CDR3 DNA: TGTGCCAGCAGTCCAGGTGGGGGGACTGAAGCTTTCTTT
CDR3 protein: CASSPGGGTEAFF
J gene: TRBJ1-1
D gene: -
V gene: TRBV11-2
clone size: -

CDR3 DNA: TGTGCCAGTAGTATATCCGGGTCCCGGGGTGAAGCTTTCTTT
CDR3 protein: CASSISGSRGEAFF
J gene: TRBJ1-1
D gene: -
V gene: TRBV19
clone size: once

CDR3 DNA: TGTGCCAGCAGCTTTCAGGGACTTAGGAATGAAAAACTGTTTTTT
CDR3 protein: CASSFQGLRNEKLFF
J gene: TRBJ1-4
D gene: -
V gene: TRBV7-9
clone size: -

CDR3 DNA: TGTGCCAGCAGCTCTGGAGGGCAGGGGGAAGATTCACCCCTCCACTTT
CDR3 protein: CASSSGGQGEDSPLHF
J gene: TRBJ1-6
D gene: TRBD1
V gene: TRBV5-4
clone size: -

CDR3 DNA: TGTGCCAGCAGCGTAACAGGGTCTCGCACTGAAGCTTTCTTT
CDR3 protein: CASSVTGSRTEAFF
J gene: TRBJ1-1
D gene: -
V gene: TRBV6-6
clone size: -

CDR3 DNA: TGTGCCAGCAGTTCCTCGACTAGTTTGTATGAGCAGTTCTTC
CDR3 protein: CASSSSTSLYEQFF
J gene: TRBJ2-1
D gene: -
V gene: TRBV27
clone size: -

CDR3 DNA: TGTGCCAGCAGCCAGTACCCCTCCTACGAGCAGTACTTC
CDR3 protein: CASSQYPSYEQYF
J gene: TRBJ2-7
D gene: -
V gene: TRBV7-6
clone size: -

CDR3 DNA: TGTGCCAGCAGTGGGTTGGGGGCTCGTGAAAAACTGTTTTTT
CDR3 protein: CASSGLGAREKLFF
J gene: TRBJ1-4
D gene: -
V gene: TRBV6-1
clone size: -